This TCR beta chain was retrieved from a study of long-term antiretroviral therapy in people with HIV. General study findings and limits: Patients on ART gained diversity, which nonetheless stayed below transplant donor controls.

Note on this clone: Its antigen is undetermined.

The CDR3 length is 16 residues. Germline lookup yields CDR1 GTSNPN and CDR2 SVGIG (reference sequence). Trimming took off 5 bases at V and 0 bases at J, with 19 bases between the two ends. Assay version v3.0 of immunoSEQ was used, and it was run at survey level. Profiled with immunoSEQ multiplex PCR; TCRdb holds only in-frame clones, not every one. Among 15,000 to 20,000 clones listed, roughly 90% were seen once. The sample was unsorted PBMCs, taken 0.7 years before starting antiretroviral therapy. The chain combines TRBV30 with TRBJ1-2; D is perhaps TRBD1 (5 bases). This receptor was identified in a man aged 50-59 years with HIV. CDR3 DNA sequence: TGTGCCTGGGGGTTCGCGAACAGGTACTCTAACTATGGCTACACCTTC. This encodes CAWGFANRYSNYGYTF.